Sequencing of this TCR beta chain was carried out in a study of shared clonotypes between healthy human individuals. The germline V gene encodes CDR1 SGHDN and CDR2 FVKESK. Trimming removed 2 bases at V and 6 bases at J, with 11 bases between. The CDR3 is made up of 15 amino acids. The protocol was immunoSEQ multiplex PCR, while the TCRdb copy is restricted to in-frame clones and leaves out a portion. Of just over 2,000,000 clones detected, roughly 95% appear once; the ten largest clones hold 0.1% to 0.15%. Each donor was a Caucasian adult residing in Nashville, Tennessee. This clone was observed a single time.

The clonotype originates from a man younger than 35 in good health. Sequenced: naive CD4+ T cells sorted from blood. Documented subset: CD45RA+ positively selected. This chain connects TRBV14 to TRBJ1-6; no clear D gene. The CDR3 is CASSQTGNRNSPLHF. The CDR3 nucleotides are TGTGCCAGCAGCCAAACCGGGAACCGTAATTCACCCCTCCACTTT.